A few counts support the clone carrying this T cell receptor beta chain. This specimen comes from a study of blood T cells in healthy people across ages. The germline gives CDR1 SGHNT, CDR2 YYREEE (reference sequence). This CDR3 is 14 amino acids long. Using a J-beta primer mix together with a sample-barcoded 5' primer, a second PCR was run for roughly 6 to 12 cycles. Each single sample gave us at least 2.5 million CDR3-containing paired-end reads. TCRdb re-analysed the 5' RACE reads in MiXCR, keeping a single row per CDR3 protein. This sample has 730,000 or so distinct CDR3 sequences, with about 40% found just once.

Sequenced material: blood. The chain is built from TRBV5-4 and TRBJ2-5, with D tentatively TRBD1 or TRBD2 (6 bases each). The better agreement between TRBJ2-7 and the DNA end casts doubt on the J call. The receptor was isolated from an older woman in good health. The CDR3 spells CASSRVEGGHEQYF. CDR3 nucleotides: TGTGCCAGCAGCCGCGTCGAGGGGGGTCACGAGCAGTACTTC.